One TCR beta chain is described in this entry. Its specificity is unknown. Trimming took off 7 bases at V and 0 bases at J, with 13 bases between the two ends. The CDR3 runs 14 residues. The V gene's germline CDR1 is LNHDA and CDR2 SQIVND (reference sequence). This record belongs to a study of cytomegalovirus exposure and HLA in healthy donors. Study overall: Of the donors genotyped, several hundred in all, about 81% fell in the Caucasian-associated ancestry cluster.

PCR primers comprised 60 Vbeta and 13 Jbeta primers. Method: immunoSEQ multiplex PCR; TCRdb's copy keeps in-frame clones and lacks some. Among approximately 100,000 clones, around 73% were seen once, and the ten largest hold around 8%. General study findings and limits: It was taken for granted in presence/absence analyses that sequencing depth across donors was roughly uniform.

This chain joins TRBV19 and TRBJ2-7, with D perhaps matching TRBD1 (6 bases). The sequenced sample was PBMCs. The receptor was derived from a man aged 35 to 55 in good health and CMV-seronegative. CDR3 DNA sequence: TGTGCCAGTACCCCAGGGGTCCCCTCCTACGAGCAGTACTTC. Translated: CASTPGVPSYEQYF.